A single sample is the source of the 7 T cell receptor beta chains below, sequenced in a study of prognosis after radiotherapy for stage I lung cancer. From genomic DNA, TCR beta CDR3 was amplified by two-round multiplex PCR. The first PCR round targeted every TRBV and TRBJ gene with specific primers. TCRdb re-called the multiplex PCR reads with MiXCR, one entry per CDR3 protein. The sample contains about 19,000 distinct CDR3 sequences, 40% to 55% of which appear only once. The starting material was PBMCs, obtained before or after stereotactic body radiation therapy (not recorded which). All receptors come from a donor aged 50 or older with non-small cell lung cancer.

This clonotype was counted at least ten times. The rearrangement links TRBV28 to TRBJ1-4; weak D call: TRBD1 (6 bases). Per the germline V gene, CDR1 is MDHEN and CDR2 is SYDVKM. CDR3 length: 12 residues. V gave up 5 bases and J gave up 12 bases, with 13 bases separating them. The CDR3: CASSQRPGELFF. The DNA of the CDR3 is TGTGCCAGCAGTCAAAGGCCAGGGGAACTGTTTTTT.

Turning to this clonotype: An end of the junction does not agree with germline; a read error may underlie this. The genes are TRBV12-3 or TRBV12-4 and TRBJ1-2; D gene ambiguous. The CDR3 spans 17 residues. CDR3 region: CASGFGIQAQHPYGYTF. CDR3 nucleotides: TGTGCCAGCGGTTTTGGCATTCAGGCTCAACACCCTTATGGCTACACCTTC.

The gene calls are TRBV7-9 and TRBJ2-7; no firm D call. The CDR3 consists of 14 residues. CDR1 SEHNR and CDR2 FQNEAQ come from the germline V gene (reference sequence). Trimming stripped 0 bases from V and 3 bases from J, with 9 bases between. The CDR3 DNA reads TGTGCCAGCAGCTTAGCGGTGTCGAACTACGAGCAGTACTTC. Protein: CASSLAVSNYEQYF.

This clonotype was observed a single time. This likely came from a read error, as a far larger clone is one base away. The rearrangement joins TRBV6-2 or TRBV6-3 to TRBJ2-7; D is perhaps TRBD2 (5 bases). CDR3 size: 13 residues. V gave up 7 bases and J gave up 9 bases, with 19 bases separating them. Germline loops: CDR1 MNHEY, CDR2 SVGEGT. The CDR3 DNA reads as TGTGCCAGCATTGAAGCGGCTTTTAGCCCGCAGTACTTC. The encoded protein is CASIEAAFSPQYF.

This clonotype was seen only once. The CDR3 loop is CASSLYGFGDTQYF. The CDR3 DNA reads as TGTGCCAGCAGCTTATACGGATTCGGTGATACGCAGTATTTT. This chain joins TRBV11-2 and TRBJ2-3; no clear D gene. The CDR3 sequence is 14 residues long. Trimming removed 2 bases from V and 6 bases from J, with 12 bases in between. The germline V gene has CDR1 SGHAT and CDR2 FQNNGV.

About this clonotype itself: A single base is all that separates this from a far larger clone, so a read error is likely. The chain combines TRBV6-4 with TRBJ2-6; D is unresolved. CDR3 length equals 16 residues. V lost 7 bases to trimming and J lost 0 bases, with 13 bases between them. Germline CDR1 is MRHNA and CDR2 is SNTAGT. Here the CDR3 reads CASIAISVSGANVLTF. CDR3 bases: TGTGCCAGCATCGCGATATCCGTCTCTGGGGCCAACGTCCTGACTTTC.

CDR3 bases: TGTGCCAGCAGTGGGACAGTCTCACCCCTCCACTTT. Protein product: CASSGTVSPLHF. The rearrangement joins TRBV6-1 to TRBJ1-6, with TRBD1 as a possible D gene (6 bases). Germline V gene lookup returns CDR1 MNHNS and CDR2 SASEGT. The CDR3 length is 12 residues. With 4 bases removed from V and 10 bases from J, the gap between germline ends came to 8 bases.